This T cell receptor beta chain is from a study of T cell responses to AZD1222 COVID-19 vaccine. Assay used: immunoSEQ multiplex PCR; TCRdb lists only in-frame clones, some missing. The table lists about 42,000 clones, about nine tenths of them singletons. Study conclusions and caveats: Unmutated variant regions are reportedly targeted by nearly half of spike-specific TCRs. The sample set comprised mostly white British donors with more females, and clonal diversity was possibly underestimated. Repertoires were obtained only post-peak T cell response.

With respect to this clone: What it recognizes is unknown.

The germline CDR1 and CDR2 sequences are GTSNPN and SVGIG (reference sequence). The V and J ends lost 1 base and 5 bases, in that order; junction bases with no gene match: 7. The CDR3 length is 14 residues. The input for sequencing was peripheral blood, taken 28 days after the second AZD1222 dose. V usage is TRBV30 and J usage is TRBJ1-1; 7 positions agree with TRBD1. The clonotype comes from an adult who received the AZD1222 COVID-19 vaccine. The CDR3 sequence: CAWSATTGETEAFF. The DNA of the CDR3 is TGTGCCTGGAGTGCCACAACAGGGGAAACTGAAGCTTTCTTT.